The 27 T cell receptor beta chains reported below all come from one sample, sequenced in a study of a mutant IDH1 vaccine in newly diagnosed glioma. For these receptors, no antigen is known. Libraries were prepared by immunoSEQ multiplex PCR; TCRdb keeps only in-frame clonotypes and omits some of them. The sample lists some 30,000 clones, about 86% seen once, with 25% to 30% in the top ten. Time point described: week 47, end of study. Mutant IDH1 20-mer peptide, at 300 ug, made up each vaccine dose, with topical imiquimod. Specimen: PBMCs, collected from a glioma patient whose treatment included an IDH1 peptide vaccine. These TCRs come from a man aged 30-40 years with glioma.

The chain employs TRBV7-2 and TRBJ2-5, with 7 nucleotides matching TRBD1. This CDR3 contains 17 residues. V trimming: 5 bases; J trimming: 5 bases; junction bases outside the gene matches: 17. Germline-derived CDR1 and CDR2 are SGHTA and FQGNSA. CDR3 in amino acids: CASSPRIGRGSSETQYF. CDR3 DNA: TGTGCCAGCAGCCCCAGGATCGGCAGGGGGAGTTCGGAGACCCAGTACTTC.

This chain joins TRBV5-4 and TRBJ2-5, with 8 bases matching TRBD2. The ends lost 1 base at V and 5 bases at J; junction bases unmatched: 4. The CDR3 runs to 14 residues. Germline values: CDR1 SGHNT, CDR2 YYREEE (reference sequence). This CDR3 reads CASSLPGGSETQYF. As DNA, the CDR3 is TGTGCCAGCAGCTTGCCGGGAGGGTCGGAGACCCAGTACTTC.

The V call is TRBV7-2, the J call TRBJ2-3; 12 bases map to TRBD2. V shed 4 bases and J 2 bases; nucleotides not matched to a gene: 10. This CDR3 comprises 18 residues. Germline CDR1 and CDR2: SGHTA and FQGNSA. CDR3 region: CASSSPLLAGGPTDTQYF. In DNA, the CDR3 is TGTGCCAGCAGCTCCCCGTTACTAGCGGGGGGTCCCACAGATACGCAGTATTTT.

This chain connects TRBV28 to TRBJ1-4; D unclear. Between the trimmed V and J ends, which lost 7 bases and 4 bases, there was a span of 16 bases. The germline gives CDR1 MDHEN, CDR2 SYDVKM. The CDR3 is 15 amino acids. DNA for the CDR3: TGTGCCAGCAATTCGGTCAGGCAGCTTAATGAAAAACTGTTTTTT. Protein product: CASNSVRQLNEKLFF.

Only one count was recorded for this clone. This chain connects TRBV5-1 to TRBJ1-1, with TRBD1 identical over 7 bases. The germline V gene has CDR1 SGHRS and CDR2 YFSETQ. Trimming removed 4 bases from V and 1 base from J; junction bases left unmatched: 7. CDR3 size: 15 residues. The CDR3 sequence is CASSTRTGGNTEAFF. The CDR3 DNA reads as TGCGCCAGCAGCACGCGGACAGGAGGGAACACTGAAGCTTTCTTT.

The chain carries TRBV15 and TRBJ1-5; 9 bases match TRBD1. Germline trimming cut 4 bases from V and 4 bases from J; bases unmatched to any gene: 5. CDR1 is LNHNV, CDR2 YYDKDF, per germline (reference sequence). The CDR3 runs 15 residues. CDR3 bases: TGTGCCACCAGCAAAACCGGGACAGGGAATCAGCCCCAGCATTTT. Residues: CATSKTGTGNQPQHF.

V usage is TRBV10-3 and J usage is TRBJ2-2; 15 positions match TRBD2. Germline CDR1 is ENHRY and CDR2 is SYGVKD. CDR3 length: 18 amino acids. V lost 6 bases to trimming and J lost 0 bases; unmatched junction nucleotides: 5. CDR3 sequence reads: CAISQGLAGGANTGELFF. For the CDR3, the DNA is TGTGCCATCAGCCAGGGACTAGCGGGAGGCGCGAACACCGGGGAGCTGTTTTTT.

The chain uses TRBV29-1 and TRBJ2-1, with 10 positions matching TRBD2. This CDR3 is 16 amino acids long. The J segment lost 10 bases and the V segment lost 1 base, leaving 13 bases of the junction unmatched. Germline V CDR1 and CDR2: SQVTM, ANQGSEA. In DNA, the CDR3 is TGCAGCGTTGAAGTTTCGACTAGCGGGCCGCCTGGCGAGCAGTTCTTC. It specifies CSVEVSTSGPPGEQFF.

This chain uses TRBV13 with TRBJ1-4, with 9 bases fitting TRBD1. The CDR3 length is 16 residues. CDR1 PRHDT and CDR2 FYEKMQ come from the germline V gene (reference sequence). J was trimmed by 0 bases and V by 5 bases; bases with no gene match: 4. The CDR3: CASSTGTGTTNEKLFF. For the CDR3, the DNA is TGTGCCAGCAGCACGGGGACAGGGACAACTAATGAAAAACTGTTTTTT.

This clone has a single count. The chain employs TRBV19 and TRBJ2-5; a possible D gene is TRBD2 (5 bases). CDR1 and CDR2 (germline): LNHDA, SQIVND (reference sequence). This CDR3 has 15 amino acids. The V end was cut by 5 bases, the J end by 0 bases, with 13 bases between. CDR3 sequence reads: CASSPRGSYQETQYF. The CDR3 DNA follows: TGTGCCAGTAGTCCGCGCGGGTCCTACCAAGAGACCCAGTACTTC.

The chain has TRBV6-5 and TRBJ2-7; the D gene is possibly TRBD1 (6 bases). The CDR3 is 15 amino acids. CDR1 is MNHEY, CDR2 SVGAGI, per germline. Trimming removed 0 bases from V and 2 bases from J, with 11 bases in between. The CDR3 DNA reads TGTGCCAGCAGTTACTCCCAGGGGATTACCTACGAGCAGTACTTC. The encoded protein is CASSYSQGITYEQYF.

This clone was detected once. The rearrangement links TRBV7-3 to TRBJ2-5; the match to TRBD2 covers 10 bases. Trimming took 6 bases from V and 0 from J; bases not matched to a gene: 10. The CDR3 totals 17 residues. CDR1 SGHTA and CDR2 FQGTGA come from the germline V gene. This CDR3 is CASSRGQLAGNQETQYF. The CDR3 DNA sequence: TGTGCCAGCAGTCGAGGGCAACTAGCGGGAAACCAAGAGACCCAGTACTTC.

The rearrangement links TRBV18 to TRBJ2-1, with unresolved D. Trimming cost V 5 bases and J 6 bases, with 8 bases left between them. Germline lookup yields CDR1 KGHSH and CDR2 LQKENI. The CDR3 contains 12 residues. The CDR3 bases are TGTGCCAGCTCAGCCCTCCGCAATGAGCAGTTCTTC. Translated: CASSALRNEQFF.

In its sample, this clone was seen once. The V and J genes are TRBV5-1 and TRBJ1-1; 10 positions agree with TRBD1. CDR3 length: 13 residues. Germline CDR1 and CDR2: SGHRS and YFSETQ. Trimming took 3 bases from V and 6 from J; bases not matched to a gene: 2. The CDR3 nucleotides are TGCGCCAGCAGCTGGGGGACAGGGGCTGAAGCTTTCTTT. Translation: CASSWGTGAEAFF.

The rearrangement links TRBV5-8 to TRBJ2-1; D unclear. Germline V lookup: CDR1 SGHTS, CDR2 YDEGEE. Trimming shortened V by 0 bases and J by 5 bases, and 6 bases separated the two germline ends. The CDR3 sequence is 13 residues long. CDR3 bases: TGTGCCAGCAGCTTGGATGCGAACAATGAGCAGTTCTTC. It yields the protein CASSLDANNEQFF. Variable domain in full (rest from reference TRBV5-8 and TRBJ2-1): EAGVTQSPTHLIKTRGQQATLRCSPISGHTSVYWYQQALGLGLQFLLWYDEGEERNRGNFPPRFSGRQFPNYSSELNVNALELEDSALYLCASSLDANNEQFFGPGTRLTVL.

J is TRBJ2-3 and V is TRBV4-3; D is perhaps TRBD1 (6 bases). V lost 5 bases and J 0 bases, leaving 15 bases between the germline ends. Germline V gene lookup returns CDR1 LGHNA and CDR2 YSLEER. This CDR3 is built from 16 residues. CDR3 coding DNA: TGCGCCAGCAGCTTCCGAGCAGGGGCCAGCACAGATACGCAGTATTTT. It codes for CASSFRAGASTDTQYF.

CDR3 nucleotide sequence: TGTGCCAGCAACGGGCGGTCGTTTGAAGCTTTCTTT. Translated, it gives CASNGRSFEAFF. The rearrangement joins TRBV2 to TRBJ1-1; D remains unclear. V lost 7 bases and J 7 bases, leaving 13 bases between the germline ends. The CDR3 spans 12 residues. Germline V gene data show CDR1 as SNHLY and CDR2 as FYNNEI.

The chain recombines TRBV11-2 with TRBJ1-2; no firm D call. The V and J ends lost 1 base and 2 bases respectively, with 14 bases between them. Germline V gene sequence: CDR1 SGHAT, CDR2 FQNNGV. The CDR3 consists of 16 residues. CDR3 amino acids: CASSLGPRNLNYGYTF. The CDR3 DNA reads TGTGCCAGCAGCTTAGGGCCCAGGAACCTAAACTATGGCTACACCTTC.

The gene calls are TRBV19 and TRBJ2-7; 8 bases are a match to TRBD1. CDR3 length equals 13 residues. V lost 6 bases and J lost 2; bases outside the gene matches: 3. Germline CDR1 and CDR2: LNHDA and SQIVND (reference sequence). CDR3 amino acids: CASREQGAYEQYF. CDR3 in DNA: TGTGCCAGTAGGGAACAGGGGGCCTACGAGCAGTACTTC.

This clone was found a few times. The chain has TRBV29-1 and TRBJ2-2; 8 positions agree with TRBD2. Germline values: CDR1 SQVTM, CDR2 ANQGSEA. V gave up 7 bases and J gave up 4 bases; unmatched junction bases: 5. This CDR3 comprises 13 residues. Here the CDR3 reads CSAGSGGTGELFF. For the CDR3, the DNA is TGCAGCGCTGGCAGCGGGGGCACCGGGGAGCTGTTTTTT.

The chain employs TRBV5-1 and TRBJ2-7; D tentatively reads TRBD1 or TRBD2 (6 bases each). This CDR3 is 15 amino acids long. Trimming pared 4 bases from V and 0 bases from J, leaving 14 bases between. The germline gives CDR1 SGHRS, CDR2 YFSETQ. CDR3 nucleotides: TGCGCCAGCAGCCCCCGGGGGCAGCCCTCCTACGAGCAGTACTTC. Its translation is CASSPRGQPSYEQYF.

V usage is TRBV5-6 and J usage is TRBJ2-2, with D perhaps being TRBD1 or TRBD2 (5 bases each). Germline CDR1 reads SGHDT; CDR2 reads YYEEEE. CDR3 length: 14 amino acids. With 5 bases removed from V and 7 bases from J, the gap between germline ends came to 15 bases. The CDR3 reads CASSRGGGIGELFF. CDR3 bases: TGTGCCAGCAGTCGTGGTGGGGGAATCGGGGAGCTGTTTTTT.

The chain combines TRBV28 with TRBJ1-5, with D possibly matching TRBD1 (6 bases). The CDR3 extends over 17 amino acids. V lost 1 base to trimming and J lost 1 base, with 14 bases between them. Germline lookup yields CDR1 MDHEN and CDR2 SYDVKM. CDR3 region: CASSLFPDSGSNQPQHF. CDR3 in DNA: TGTGCCAGCAGTTTATTCCCGGACAGCGGGAGCAATCAGCCCCAGCATTTT. Together with reference TRBV28 and TRBJ1-5, the CDR3 gives the full variable domain: DVKVTQSSRYLVKRTGEKVFLECVQDMDHENMFWYRQDPGLGLRLIYFSYDVKMKEKGDIPEGYSVSREKKERFSLILESASTNQTSMYLCASSLFPDSGSNQPQHFGDGTRLSIL.

The chain carries TRBV19 and TRBJ1-3; tentatively, D is TRBD1 (6 bases). Germline V gene sequence: CDR1 LNHDA, CDR2 SQIVND (reference sequence). This CDR3 region has 14 residues. Trimming took off 9 bases at V and 0 bases at J, with 12 bases between the two ends. The CDR3 sequence: CASTTGSSGNTIYF. The CDR3 DNA reads TGTGCCAGCACTACAGGGTCCTCTGGAAACACCATATATTTT. Variable domain in full (rest from reference TRBV19 and TRBJ1-3): DGGITQSPKYLFRKEGQNVTLSCEQNLNHDAMYWYRQDPGQGLRLIYYSQIVNDFQKGDIAEGYSVSREKKESFPLTVTSAQKNPTAFYLCASTTGSSGNTIYFGEGSWLTVV.

This chain connects TRBV7-9 to TRBJ2-2, with D unclear. The CDR3 extends over 15 amino acids. Trimming took off 5 bases at V and 5 bases at J, with 15 bases between the two ends. CDR1 is SEHNR and CDR2 is FQNEAQ in the germline V gene (reference sequence). This chain's CDR3 is CASSPGRIGTGELFF. In nucleotides, the CDR3 is TGTGCCAGCAGCCCCGGCCGAATAGGTACCGGGGAGCTGTTTTTT. Looking up the rest from reference TRBV7-9 and TRBJ2-2 gives the full variable domain: DTGVSQNPRHKITKRGQNVTFRCDPISEHNRLYWYRQTLGQGPEFLTYFQNEAQLEKSRLLSDRFSAERPKGSFSTLEIQRTEQGDSAMYLCASSPGRIGTGELFFGEGSRLTVL.

The chain joins TRBV10-1 to TRBJ1-5; D is undetermined. Germline V gene data show CDR1 as WNHNN and CDR2 as SYGVQD (reference sequence). This CDR3 region has 16 residues. The V end was cut by 0 bases, the J end by 2 bases, with 11 bases between. This CDR3 reads CASSESDGCGNQPQHF. CDR3 nucleotide sequence: TGCGCCAGCAGTGAGTCTGACGGTTGCGGCAATCAGCCCCAGCATTTT.

The chain is built from TRBV7-6 and TRBJ2-1; a weak D match, TRBD2 (5 bases). Germline CDR1 is SGHVS and CDR2 is FNYEAQ. Trimming shortened V by 5 bases and J by 0 bases, and 14 bases separated the two germline ends. This CDR3 has 16 residues. The CDR3 nucleotides read TGTGCCAGCAGCCCTAAAACGGGGAGCTCCTACAATGAGCAGTTCTTC. Its translation: CASSPKTGSSYNEQFF.